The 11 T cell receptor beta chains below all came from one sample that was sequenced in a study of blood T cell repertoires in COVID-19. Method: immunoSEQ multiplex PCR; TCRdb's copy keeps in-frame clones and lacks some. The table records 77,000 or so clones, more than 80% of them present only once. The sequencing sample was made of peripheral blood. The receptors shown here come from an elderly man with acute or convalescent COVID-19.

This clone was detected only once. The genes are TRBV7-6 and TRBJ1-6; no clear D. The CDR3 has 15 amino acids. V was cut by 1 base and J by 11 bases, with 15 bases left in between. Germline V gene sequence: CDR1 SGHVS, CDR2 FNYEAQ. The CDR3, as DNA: TGTGCCAGCAGCTTAGTGGCCCAGGATGGCGCACCCCTCCACTTT. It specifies CASSLVAQDGAPLHF.

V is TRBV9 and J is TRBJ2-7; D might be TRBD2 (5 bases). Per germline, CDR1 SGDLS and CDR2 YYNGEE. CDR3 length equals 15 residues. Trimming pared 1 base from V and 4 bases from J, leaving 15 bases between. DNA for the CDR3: TGTGCCAGCAGCGTAAGGGCGGGCGTGGCTTACGAGCAGTACTTC. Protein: CASSVRAGVAYEQYF.

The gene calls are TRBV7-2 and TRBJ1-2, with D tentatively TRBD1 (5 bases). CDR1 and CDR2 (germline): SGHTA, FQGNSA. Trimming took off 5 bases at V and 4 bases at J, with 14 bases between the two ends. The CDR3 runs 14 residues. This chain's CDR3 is CASSPRRQSYGYTF. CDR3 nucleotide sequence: TGTGCCAGCAGCCCCCGGAGACAGAGCTATGGCTACACCTTC.

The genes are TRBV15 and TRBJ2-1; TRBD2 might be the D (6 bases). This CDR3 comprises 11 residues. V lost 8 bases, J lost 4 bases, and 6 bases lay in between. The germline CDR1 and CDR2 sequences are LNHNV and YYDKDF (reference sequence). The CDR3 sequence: CATREYNEQFF. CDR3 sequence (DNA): TGTGCCACCCGGGAGTACAATGAGCAGTTCTTC.

The CDR3 region is CASSASTGQYEQYF. The DNA for the CDR3 is TGTGCCAGCAGCGCCTCGACAGGCCAATACGAGCAGTACTTC. The rearrangement uses TRBV7-2 and TRBJ2-7; maybe TRBD1 (6 bases). In germline, CDR1 is SGHTA, CDR2 FQGNSA. The CDR3 contains 14 residues. The germline V and J ends were trimmed by 5 bases and 4 bases, with 15 bases remaining between them. Full variable domain (rest looked up from reference TRBV7-2 and TRBJ2-7): GAGVSQSPSNKVTEKGKDVELRCDPISGHTALYWYRQSLGQGLEFLIYFQGNSAPDKSGLPSDRFSAERTGGSVSTLTIQRTQQEDSAVYLCASSASTGQYEQYFGPGTRLTVT.

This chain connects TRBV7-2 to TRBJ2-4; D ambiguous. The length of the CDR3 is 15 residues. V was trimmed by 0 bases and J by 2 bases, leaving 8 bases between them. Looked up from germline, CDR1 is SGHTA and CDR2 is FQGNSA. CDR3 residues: CASSLAQTTKNIQYF. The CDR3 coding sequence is TGTGCCAGCAGCTTAGCCCAGACAACCAAAAACATTCAGTACTTC.

The CDR3 sequence: CASSLLAGGPYEQYF. CDR3 nucleotides: TGTGCCAGCAGCTTACTAGCGGGGGGGCCCTACGAGCAGTACTTC. The chain carries TRBV5-4 and TRBJ2-7; 13 bases match TRBD2. V trimming: 2 bases; J trimming: 2 bases; junction bases outside the gene matches: 1. This CDR3 region has 15 residues. Germline-derived CDR1 and CDR2 are SGHNT and YYREEE (reference sequence).

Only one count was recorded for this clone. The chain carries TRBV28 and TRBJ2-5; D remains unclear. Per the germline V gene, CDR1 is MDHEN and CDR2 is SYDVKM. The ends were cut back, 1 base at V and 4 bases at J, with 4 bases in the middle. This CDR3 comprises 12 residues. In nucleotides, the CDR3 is TGTGCCAGCAGTTTATTCGGAGAGACCCAGTACTTC. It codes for CASSLFGETQYF.

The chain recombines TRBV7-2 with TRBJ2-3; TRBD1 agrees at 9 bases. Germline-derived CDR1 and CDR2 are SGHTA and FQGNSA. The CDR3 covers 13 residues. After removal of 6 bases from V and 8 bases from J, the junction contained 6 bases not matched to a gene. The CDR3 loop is CASSGKGQGTQYF. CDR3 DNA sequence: TGTGCCAGCAGTGGGAAGGGACAGGGTACGCAGTATTTT.

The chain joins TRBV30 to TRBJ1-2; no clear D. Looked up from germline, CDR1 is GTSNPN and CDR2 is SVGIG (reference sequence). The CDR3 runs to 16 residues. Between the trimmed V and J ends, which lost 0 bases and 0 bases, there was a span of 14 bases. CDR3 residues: CAWSVGRVSANYGYTF. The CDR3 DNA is TGTGCCTGGAGTGTAGGGAGGGTTTCAGCTAACTATGGCTACACCTTC.

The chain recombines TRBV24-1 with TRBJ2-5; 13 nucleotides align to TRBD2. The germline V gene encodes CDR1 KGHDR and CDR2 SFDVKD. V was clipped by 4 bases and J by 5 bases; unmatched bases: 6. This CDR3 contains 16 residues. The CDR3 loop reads CATSDLLAGGPETQYF. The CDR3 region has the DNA TGTGCCACCAGTGACCTACTAGCGGGAGGGCCGGAGACCCAGTACTTC.